One sample yielded the 8 T cell receptor beta chains listed below, sequenced in a study of OX40 agonist ivuxolimab in advanced cancers. Sequenced by immunoSEQ multiplex PCR; TCRdb stores in-frame clones only, minus some. The sample lists fewer than 80,000 clones, roughly 87% occurring once. The sample consisted of CD4+ or CD8+ T cells sorted from blood, taken in a trial of the OX40 agonist ivuxolimab. These receptors came from an adult with an advanced solid tumor such as melanoma, head and neck, liver or kidney cancer.

The V and J genes are TRBV6-5 and TRBJ1-2; TRBD1 matches 7 bases. V was pared by 0 bases and J by 2 bases, with 3 bases of the junction left unmatched. The V gene's germline CDR1 is MNHEY and CDR2 SVGAGI. This CDR3 comprises 15 residues. The CDR3 DNA reads as TGTGCCAGCAGTTACTCTGGGACAGACAACTATGGCTACACCTTC. Residues: CASSYSGTDNYGYTF.

V gene TRBV7-3 combines with J gene TRBJ2-7, with TRBD1 identical over 12 bases. Germline CDR1 reads SGHTA; CDR2 reads FQGTGA. CDR3 length: 15 amino acids. V shed 5 bases and J 6 bases; nucleotides not matched to a gene: 8. CDR3 in DNA: TGTGCCAGCAGCGCCTCCGGGACAGGGGGCTCCGAGCAGTACTTC. Translated: CASSASGTGGSEQYF.

The chain couples TRBV30 to TRBJ1-2; D is uncertain. The germline V gene has CDR1 GTSNPN and CDR2 SVGIG (reference sequence). The CDR3 has 13 residues. V dropped 0 bases and J dropped 5 bases, with 10 bases sitting between them. The CDR3 region is CAWSVRREYGYTF. CDR3 nucleotides: TGTGCCTGGAGTGTACGAAGGGAATATGGCTACACCTTC.

This clone is a singleton in its sample. The gene calls are TRBV7-8 and TRBJ1-5, with no clear D. The CDR3 contains 14 residues. With 1 base removed from V and 3 bases from J, the gap between germline ends came to 7 bases. Germline CDR1 is SGHVS and CDR2 is FQNEAQ. The CDR3 nucleotides are TGTGCCAGCAGCTTAGGGCACAACAATCAGCCCCAGCATTTT. Its translation: CASSLGHNNQPQHF.

Only one count was recorded for this clone. The chain uses TRBV7-2 and TRBJ1-5, with D possibly matching TRBD1 (5 bases). Germline V CDR1 and CDR2: SGHTA, FQGNSA. CDR3 length equals 14 residues. The V end was cut by 6 bases, the J end by 7 bases, with 16 bases between. CDR3 DNA sequence: TGTGCCAGCAGTCGCTACGGGGGGGAGCAGCCCCAGCATTTT. Residues: CASSRYGGEQPQHF.

J is TRBJ2-3 and V is TRBV18; 8 nucleotides align to TRBD1. This CDR3 spans 18 amino acids. The V and J ends lost 4 bases and 2 bases, in that order; junction bases with no gene match: 14. Germline CDR1 and CDR2: KGHSH and LQKENI. The CDR3 region has the DNA TGTGCCAGCTCACTGAGCGTATTCTCAGGGGGCCCCACAGATACGCAGTATTTT. Its protein product is CASSLSVFSGGPTDTQYF.

CDR3 DNA sequence: TGTGCCAGCAGCTTAGAGGGAGGCAGGGCTCAGCCCCAGCATTTT. Its translation: CASSLEGGRAQPQHF. The rearrangement uses TRBV7-2 and TRBJ1-5, with D possibly being TRBD1 (5 bases). Per germline, CDR1 SGHTA and CDR2 FQGNSA. The CDR3 totals 15 residues. The V and J ends lost 1 base and 6 bases respectively, with 13 bases between them.

The V and J genes are TRBV7-6 and TRBJ1-1; D gene uncertain. Trimming cost V 1 base and J 1 base, with 7 bases left between them. Germline CDR1 is SGHVS and CDR2 is FNYEAQ. The CDR3 has 14 residues. DNA for the CDR3: TGTGCCAGCAGCTTAGAGGAGGGGAACACTGAAGCTTTCTTT. The encoded protein is CASSLEEGNTEAFF.